This T cell receptor beta chain emerged from a study of blood T cells in healthy people across ages. Between the trimmed V and J ends, which lost 6 bases and 3 bases, there was a span of 12 bases. CDR1 and CDR2 (germline): SNHLY, FYNNEI. The CDR3 runs 14 residues. This clonotype occurred a few times. A J-beta primer mix and a sample-barcoded 5' primer were used in a second PCR of roughly 6 to 12 cycles. TCRdb fed the 5' RACE reads into MiXCR, producing one record per CDR3 protein. The profile covers a few hundred thousand distinct CDR3 sequences, with less than 30% appearing a single time and 25% to 30% taken by the ten largest.

The sequenced material came from blood. V is TRBV2 and J is TRBJ1-5; unclear D gene. This sequence originates from a woman in her seventies in good health. CDR3 bases: TGTGCCAGCAGGGGTGGACGGGACAATCAGCCCCAGCATTTT. The encoded protein is CASRGGRDNQPQHF.